These T cell receptor beta chains were read from a single sample in a study of chemoradiotherapy in HPV16-positive cancers. The protocol was immunoSEQ multiplex PCR, while the TCRdb copy is restricted to in-frame clones and leaves out a portion. The table includes approximately 12,000 clones, roughly 90% detected once. The sample in question was blood, obtained from a patient who underwent chemoradiotherapy. Source of these receptors: a human donor with HPV-associated anogenital cancer. Each CDR3 is given with its conserved first and last residue. Fields, in order: J gene, V gene, D gene, clone size, CDR3 protein, CDR3 DNA. A D gene is named only where the DNA matches it firmly. Only some rows state a clone size, as once, few, many or a class for expanded clones.

j_gene: TRBJ1-5
v_gene: TRBV6-1
d_gene: -
abundance: -
CDR3aa: CASSGGGRFVNQPQHF
CDR3nt: TGTGCCAGCAGTGGGGGGGGCAGATTCGTGAATCAGCCCCAGCATTTT

j_gene: TRBJ2-7
v_gene: TRBV27
d_gene: TRBD2
abundance: -
CDR3aa: CASSPSSGGFYEQYF
CDR3nt: TGTGCCAGCAGTCCGTCTAGCGGGGGATTCTACGAGCAGTACTTC

j_gene: TRBJ1-4
v_gene: TRBV30
d_gene: TRBD1
abundance: -
CDR3aa: CAWSARRQGGDEKLFF
CDR3nt: TGTGCCTGGAGCGCCCGGCGACAGGGCGGTGATGAAAAACTGTTTTTT

j_gene: TRBJ2-7
v_gene: TRBV27
d_gene: -
abundance: -
CDR3aa: CASSLFSPWQGNEQYF
CDR3nt: TGTGCCAGCAGTTTATTTTCGCCTTGGCAGGGAAACGAGCAGTACTTC

j_gene: TRBJ2-3
v_gene: TRBV5-1
d_gene: -
abundance: -
CDR3aa: CASSLFQDTDTQYF
CDR3nt: TGCGCCAGCAGCTTGTTTCAGGACACAGATACGCAGTATTTT

j_gene: TRBJ2-5
v_gene: TRBV4-3
d_gene: TRBD2
abundance: -
CDR3aa: CASSQDPPSGGVETQYF
CDR3nt: TGCGCCAGCAGCCAAGATCCCCCTAGCGGGGGGGTTGAGACCCAGTACTTC

j_gene: TRBJ2-5
v_gene: TRBV4-3
d_gene: -
abundance: -
CDR3aa: CASSKDPVSQETQYF
CDR3nt: TGCGCCAGCAGCAAGGACCCTGTTTCCCAAGAGACCCAGTACTTC

j_gene: TRBJ1-2
v_gene: TRBV18
d_gene: -
abundance: once
CDR3aa: CASSPPGRVTNYGYTF
CDR3nt: TGTGCCAGCTCACCACCCGGGAGGGTAACTAACTATGGCTACACCTTC

j_gene: TRBJ1-1
v_gene: TRBV11-3
d_gene: -
abundance: -
CDR3aa: CASSLSSGTEAFF
CDR3nt: TGTGCCAGCAGCTTATCATCAGGGACAGAAGCTTTCTTT

j_gene: TRBJ1-1
v_gene: TRBV5-4
d_gene: TRBD1
abundance: few
CDR3aa: CASSQTGVEAFF
CDR3nt: TGTGCCAGCAGCCAAACAGGGGTCGAAGCTTTCTTT

j_gene: TRBJ1-6
v_gene: TRBV7-3
d_gene: -
abundance: -
CDR3aa: CASSFQGGSPLHF
CDR3nt: TGTGCCAGCAGCTTTCAGGGTGGATCACCCCTCCACTTT

j_gene: TRBJ1-1
v_gene: TRBV10-1
d_gene: TRBD1
abundance: -
CDR3aa: CASRLGQGLYTEAFF
CDR3nt: TGCGCCAGCAGACTGGGACAGGGGCTGTACACTGAAGCTTTCTTT

j_gene: TRBJ2-1
v_gene: TRBV4-3
d_gene: TRBD2
abundance: -
CDR3aa: CASSQGGRGGFRGSNEQFF
CDR3nt: TGCGCCAGCAGCCAAGGAGGGCGGGGGGGCTTTAGGGGTAGCAATGAGCAGTTCTTC

j_gene: TRBJ1-3
v_gene: TRBV14
d_gene: -
abundance: -
CDR3aa: CASSRSLGHGYGNTIYF
CDR3nt: TGTGCCAGCAGCCGCTCATTGGGGCACGGGTATGGAAACACCATATATTTT

j_gene: TRBJ1-1
v_gene: TRBV5-1
d_gene: -
abundance: once
CDR3aa: CASSPALRDTEAFF
CDR3nt: TGCGCCAGCAGCCCAGCTCTAAGGGACACTGAAGCTTTCTTT

j_gene: TRBJ1-1
v_gene: TRBV5-1
d_gene: -
abundance: -
CDR3aa: CASSLVPGVGTEAFF
CDR3nt: TGCGCCAGCAGCTTGGTCCCAGGGGTAGGTACTGAAGCTTTCTTT

j_gene: TRBJ1-2
v_gene: TRBV27
d_gene: TRBD1
abundance: -
CDR3aa: CASSSRATGGGGYGYTF
CDR3nt: TGTGCCAGCAGTTCGCGGGCCACAGGGGGAGGTGGCTATGGCTACACCTTC

j_gene: TRBJ1-5
v_gene: TRBV16
d_gene: -
abundance: -
CDR3aa: CASSQVDGTSNQPQHF
CDR3nt: TGTGCCAGCAGCCAAGTCGACGGGACTAGCAATCAGCCCCAGCATTTT

j_gene: TRBJ2-1
v_gene: TRBV5-1
d_gene: -
abundance: few
CDR3aa: CASSLWGERDNEQFF
CDR3nt: TGCGCCAGCAGCTTGTGGGGAGAACGCGATAATGAGCAGTTCTTC

j_gene: TRBJ2-7
v_gene: TRBV7-2
d_gene: -
abundance: -
CDR3aa: CASSTRLGSAYEQYF
CDR3nt: TGTGCCAGCAGCACCCGACTGGGTTCGGCCTACGAGCAGTACTTC

j_gene: TRBJ1-6
v_gene: TRBV11-3
d_gene: -
abundance: -
CDR3aa: CASSLFDGGISASPLHF
CDR3nt: TGTGCCAGCAGCTTATTTGACGGGGGTATATCGGCTTCACCCCTCCACTTT

j_gene: TRBJ2-6
v_gene: TRBV9
d_gene: -
abundance: -
CDR3aa: CASSPSGANVLTF
CDR3nt: TGTGCCAGCAGCCCCTCTGGGGCCAACGTCCTGACTTTC

j_gene: TRBJ2-7
v_gene: TRBV5-6
d_gene: TRBD1
abundance: -
CDR3aa: CASSSTGSLSYEQYF
CDR3nt: TGTGCCAGCAGCTCGACAGGGTCTCTCTCCTACGAGCAGTACTTC

j_gene: TRBJ1-2
v_gene: TRBV9
d_gene: TRBD1
abundance: -
CDR3aa: CASSLTGEAVYGYTF
CDR3nt: TGTGCCAGCAGCCTCACAGGGGAAGCGGTCTATGGCTACACCTTC

j_gene: TRBJ2-5
v_gene: TRBV5-6
d_gene: -
abundance: -
CDR3aa: CASSSAGVPGETQYF
CDR3nt: TGTGCCAGCAGCTCCGCGGGTGTGCCGGGGGAGACCCAGTACTTC

j_gene: TRBJ2-2
v_gene: TRBV5-1
d_gene: -
abundance: -
CDR3aa: CATLQHTGELFF
CDR3nt: TGCGCCACTCTTCAGCACACCGGGGAGCTGTTTTTT

j_gene: TRBJ2-7
v_gene: TRBV5-5
d_gene: TRBD2
abundance: -
CDR3aa: CASSLGTSSGGSSYEQYF
CDR3nt: TGTGCCAGCAGCTTGGGGACCTCTAGCGGGGGCTCCTCCTACGAGCAGTACTTC

j_gene: TRBJ1-5
v_gene: TRBV6-4
d_gene: -
abundance: -
CDR3aa: CASSYDPRNSNQPQHF
CDR3nt: TGTGCCAGCAGTTATGACCCCCGGAATAGCAATCAGCCCCAGCATTTT

j_gene: TRBJ2-5
v_gene: TRBV7-7
d_gene: -
abundance: -
CDR3aa: CASSLNTAQETQYF
CDR3nt: TGTGCTAGCAGCTTAAACACCGCACAAGAGACCCAGTACTTC

j_gene: TRBJ2-7
v_gene: TRBV4-1
d_gene: -
abundance: -
CDR3aa: CASSHLVSYEQYF
CDR3nt: TGCGCCAGCAGCCACTTGGTATCCTACGAGCAGTACTTC

j_gene: TRBJ2-5
v_gene: TRBV5-1
d_gene: TRBD1
abundance: -
CDR3aa: CASRETDGGQGSQETQYF
CDR3nt: TGCGCCAGCCGAGAAACTGATGGGGGACAGGGGTCCCAAGAGACCCAGTACTTC

j_gene: TRBJ2-7
v_gene: TRBV4-2
d_gene: -
abundance: -
CDR3aa: CASSQTGPWYEQYF
CDR3nt: TGTGCCAGCAGCCAAACCGGGCCTTGGTACGAGCAGTACTTC